This T cell receptor (beta chain) came from a study of OX40 agonist ivuxolimab in advanced cancers. At the level of the study: The dose-escalation cohort was just under 85% male, with a mean age of about 58 years, ranging about 20 to 79.

Libraries were prepared by immunoSEQ multiplex PCR; TCRdb keeps only in-frame clonotypes and omits some of them. The sample carries about 67,000 clones, about 89% recorded once. Per the germline V gene, CDR1 is LGHNA and CDR2 is YNFKEQ. The CDR3 is 14 residues long. Deletions cut 1 base from V and 2 bases from J, with 8 bases between. The TCR was taken from an adult with an advanced solid tumor such as melanoma, head and neck, liver or kidney cancer. The chain employs TRBV4-2 and TRBJ1-1; weak D call: TRBD1 (5 bases). The source material was CD4+ or CD8+ T cells sorted from blood, sampled in a trial of the OX40 agonist ivuxolimab. DNA of the CDR3: TGTGCCAGCAGCCAAGCGAGGGGTAACACTGAAGCTTTCTTT. Encoded protein: CASSQARGNTEAFF.